The clone carrying this TCR beta chain has just one count. The antigen is not known. TCRdb's copy holds only in-frame clones and misses some; the assay was immunoSEQ multiplex PCR. The sample shows about 1,900 clones, less than 90% of them seen only once. This record comes from a study of graft-versus-host responses after intestinal transplantation. Study-wide points: High graft-versus-host to host-versus-graft T cell clonal ratios marked allografts of patients with graft-donor macrochimerism. In recipient marrow, GvH clones were found, and some appeared first in ileum or blood.

Per the germline V gene, CDR1 is MNHEY and CDR2 is SMNVEV (reference sequence). This CDR3 spans 15 amino acids. Intraepithelial and lamina propria lymphocytes were isolated from graft specimens. The chain combines TRBV27 with TRBJ2-5; the match to TRBD1 covers 8 bases. TRBJ2-7 explains the end of the DNA better; the J call may be wrong. This receptor was taken from a human patient who received an intestinal transplant, so some T cells may come from the graft donor. The sequencing used ileum tissue, collected about 70 days after transplant. This CDR3 reads CASSFRGTGSYEQYF. CDR3 DNA: TGTGCCAGCAGTTTCCGGGGGACAGGCTCCTACGAGCAGTACTTC.